This record concerns one T cell receptor beta chain sequence. No antigen is known for it. The data originate from a study of cytomegalovirus exposure and HLA in healthy donors. Study-level results: Follow-up analysis later connected one missense variant in DCLRE1C with trimming of TCR beta V- and J-genes. Most subjects had HLA-A and HLA-B alleles reportedly predicted accurately by TCR beta sequences. Compared with the roughly 730-donor mean, an Asian-associated ancestry cluster reportedly had fewer N-insertions, according to a later analysis.

As for the donors, each was a healthy bone marrow donor. The study ran its PCR with 60 Vbeta and 13 Jbeta primers. Produced via immunoSEQ multiplex PCR; TCRdb's table is partial and in-frame only. The sample lists under 200,000 clones; 78% were seen once. Sample: PBMCs. This clonotype originated in a woman in her fifties or sixties in good health and CMV-seropositive.

In DNA, the CDR3 is TGTGCCAGCAGCTTACGGCGCGGGGGGAATGAGCAGTTCTTC. Translated: CASSLRRGGNEQFF. This rearrangement joins TRBV7-2 to TRBJ2-1, with 8 bases fitting TRBD2. Germline V lookup: CDR1 SGHTA, CDR2 FQGNSA. This CDR3 region has 14 residues. V gave up 2 bases and J gave up 7 bases; unmatched junction bases: 4.